This T cell receptor beta chain emerged from a study of shared clonotypes between healthy human individuals. This CDR3 has 13 residues. The V gene's germline CDR1 is SGHRS and CDR2 YFSETQ. This clone was seen a single time. Antigen: not known. Mismatch with germline at one junction end may stem from a read error. Notes on the study in general: Non-shared clonotypes had lower generation probabilities than those shared by all four donors.

The genomic DNA of each subset was split evenly across several immunoSEQ plates. Clones were read by immunoSEQ multiplex PCR, and TCRdb kept only the in-frame ones, dropping some. The profile shows some 2.4 million clones, 90% to 95% of them singletons. This clonotype was obtained from a man aged 18 to 29 in good health. Some clones in this sample may be carry-over from other donors' samples. Material for sequencing was naive CD4+ T cells from PBMCs. The subset here: CD45RA+ positively selected. The chain carries TRBV5-1 and TRBJ2-7; 9 bases line up with TRBD1. The CDR3 reads CASSAPGQGGLNF. In nucleotides, the CDR3 is TGCGCCAGCAGCGCCCCGGGACAGGGCGGTCTCAACTTC.